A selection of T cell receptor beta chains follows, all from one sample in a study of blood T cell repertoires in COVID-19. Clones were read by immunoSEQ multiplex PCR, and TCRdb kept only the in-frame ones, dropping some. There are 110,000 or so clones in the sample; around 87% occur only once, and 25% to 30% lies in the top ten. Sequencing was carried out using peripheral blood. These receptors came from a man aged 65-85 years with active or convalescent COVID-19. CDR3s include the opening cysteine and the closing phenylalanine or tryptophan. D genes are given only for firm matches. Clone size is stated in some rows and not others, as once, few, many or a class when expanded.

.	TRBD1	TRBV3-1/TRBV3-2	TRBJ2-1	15	CASSQLQGARNEQFF	TGTGCCAGCAGCCAGCTACAGGGGGCGCGTAATGAGCAGTTCTTC
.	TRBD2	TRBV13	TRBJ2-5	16	CASSLGVSGRARTQYF	TGTGCCAGCAGCTTAGGGGTTAGCGGGAGAGCTCGGACCCAGTACTTC
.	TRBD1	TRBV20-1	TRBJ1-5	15	CSASETGGGNQPQHF	TGCAGTGCTAGTGAGACAGGGGGCGGCAATCAGCCCCAGCATTTT
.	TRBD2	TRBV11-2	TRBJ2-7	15	CASRGLAALSYEQYF	TGTGCCAGCAGGGGACTAGCGGCCCTCTCCTACGAGCAGTACTTC
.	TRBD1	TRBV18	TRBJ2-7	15	CASSQLGTGSSEQYF	TGTGCCAGCTCACAGCTCGGGACAGGGTCAAGCGAGCAGTACTTC
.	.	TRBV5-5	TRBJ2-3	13	CASSRQGTDTQYF	TGTGCCAGCAGCCGACAGGGCACAGATACGCAGTATTTT
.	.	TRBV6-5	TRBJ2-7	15	CASSLGGTLGYEQYF	TGTGCCAGCAGTCTTGGAGGGACCCTAGGATACGAGCAGTACTTC
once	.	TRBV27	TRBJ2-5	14	CASSLSRTVETQYF	TGTGCCAGCAGTTTATCGAGAACAGTGGAGACCCAGTACTTC
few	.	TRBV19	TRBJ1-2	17	CASSTSLVTGPGYGYTF	TGTGCCAGTAGTACCTCGTTGGTAACAGGTCCTGGCTATGGCTACACCTTC
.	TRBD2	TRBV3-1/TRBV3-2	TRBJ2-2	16	CASGGLAGGGGGELFF	TGTGCCAGCGGTGGACTAGCGGGAGGTGGTGGCGGGGAGCTGTTTTTT
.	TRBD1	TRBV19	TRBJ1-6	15	CASSLRGQSNSPLHF	TGTGCCAGTAGTCTCAGGGGGCAGAGTAATTCACCCCTCCACTTT
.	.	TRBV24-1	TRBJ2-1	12	CATSAADNEQFF	TGTGCCACCAGTGCAGCGGACAATGAGCAGTTCTTC
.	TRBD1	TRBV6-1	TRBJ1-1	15	CASSERDRANTEAFF	TGTGCCAGCAGTGAACGGGACAGGGCGAACACTGAAGCTTTCTTT
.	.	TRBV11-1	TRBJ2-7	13	CASSPITSVGQYF	TGTGCCAGCAGCCCGATCACTAGTGTCGGGCAGTACTTC
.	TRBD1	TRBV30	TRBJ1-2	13	CAWNRGENYGYTF	TGTGCCTGGAACAGGGGCGAGAACTATGGCTACACCTTC
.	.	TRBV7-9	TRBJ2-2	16	CASSLALISFGGELFF	TGTGCCAGCAGCTTAGCGCTTATTTCCTTCGGCGGGGAGCTGTTTTTT
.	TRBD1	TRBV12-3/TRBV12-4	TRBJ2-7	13	CASSFGQGYEQYF	TGTGCCAGCAGTTTCGGACAGGGCTACGAGCAGTACTTC
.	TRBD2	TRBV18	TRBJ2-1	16	CASSDARGGRSNEQFF	TGTGCCAGCTCAGATGCCCGGGGCGGGAGAAGCAATGAGCAGTTCTTC
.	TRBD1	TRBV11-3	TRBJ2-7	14	CASSQRQGANEQYF	TGTGCCAGCAGCCAAAGACAGGGGGCCAACGAGCAGTACTTC
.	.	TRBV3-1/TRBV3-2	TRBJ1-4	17	CASSPGLRLGGKEKLFF	TGTGCCAGCAGCCCCGGCCTTAGACTGGGGGGAAAGGAAAAACTGTTTTTT
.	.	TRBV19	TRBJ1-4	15	CASSTPDRTNEKLFF	TGTGCCAGTAGTACGCCAGACAGAACTAATGAAAAACTGTTTTTT
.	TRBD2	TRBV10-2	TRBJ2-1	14	CASSLLTSGSEQFF	TGCGCCAGCAGTTTGTTAACTAGCGGGAGTGAGCAGTTCTTC
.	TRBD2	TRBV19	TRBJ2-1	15	CASRSLAGVFNEQFF	TGTGCCAGTAGGTCCCTAGCGGGAGTATTCAATGAGCAGTTCTTC
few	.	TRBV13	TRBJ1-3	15	CASRLSGFSGNTIYF	TGTGCCAGCAGACTATCGGGGTTCTCTGGAAACACCATATATTTT
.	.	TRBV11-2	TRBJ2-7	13	CASSPPGGYEQYF	TGTGCCAGCAGCCCCCCCGGGGGCTACGAGCAGTACTTC
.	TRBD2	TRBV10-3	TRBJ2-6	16	CAIPRTSGAGANVLTF	TGTGCCATACCGCGGACTAGCGGGGCTGGGGCCAACGTCCTGACTTTC
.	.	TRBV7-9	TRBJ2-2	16	CASGSFGDPNTGELFF	TGTGCCAGCGGGTCCTTCGGAGACCCGAACACCGGGGAGCTGTTTTTT
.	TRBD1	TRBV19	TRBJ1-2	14	CASSTPGTDYGYTF	TGTGCCAGTAGTACCCCCGGGACAGACTATGGCTACACCTTC
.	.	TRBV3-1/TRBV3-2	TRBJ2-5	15	CASSAPPGVRETQYF	TGTGCCAGCAGCGCCCCCCCCGGGGTACGAGAGACCCAGTACTTC